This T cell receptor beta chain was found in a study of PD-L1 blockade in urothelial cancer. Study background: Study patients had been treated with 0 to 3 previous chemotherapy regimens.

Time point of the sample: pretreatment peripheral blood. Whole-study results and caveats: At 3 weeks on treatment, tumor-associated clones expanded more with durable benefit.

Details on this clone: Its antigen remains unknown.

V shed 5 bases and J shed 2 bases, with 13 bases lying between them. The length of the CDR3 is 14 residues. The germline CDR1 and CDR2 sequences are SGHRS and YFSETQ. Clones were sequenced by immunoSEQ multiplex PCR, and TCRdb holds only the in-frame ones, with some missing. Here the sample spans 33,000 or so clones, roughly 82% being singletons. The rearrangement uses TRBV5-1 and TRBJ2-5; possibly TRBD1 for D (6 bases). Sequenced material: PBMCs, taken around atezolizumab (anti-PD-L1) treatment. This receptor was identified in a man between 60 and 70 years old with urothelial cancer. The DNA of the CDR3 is TGCGCCAGCAGACAAACAGGGATACAAGAGACCCAGTACTTC. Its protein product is CASRQTGIQETQYF.